This is a list of T cell receptor beta chains from one sample in a study of OX40 agonist ivuxolimab in advanced cancers. Data came from immunoSEQ multiplex PCR; TCRdb stores just in-frame clones and leaves some out. The table lists about 80,000 clones, roughly 84% of them singletons. The material was CD4+ or CD8+ T cells sorted from blood, obtained in a trial of the OX40 agonist ivuxolimab. These receptors were collected from an adult with an advanced solid tumor such as melanoma, head and neck, liver or kidney cancer. Each CDR3 is given with its conserved first and last residue. The D gene is left open where the match is weak. Not every row has a clone size; where given, it reads once, few, many or a size class.

clone size	D gene	J gene	V gene	CDR3 protein	CDR3 DNA
-	-	TRBJ2-1	TRBV7-3	CASSLNRFGEQFF	TGTGCCAGCAGCTTAAACAGGTTCGGTGAGCAGTTCTTC
-	-	TRBJ1-1	TRBV6-5	CASSFRLRTANTEAFF	TGTGCCAGCAGTTTTCGACTTCGGACGGCGAACACTGAAGCTTTCTTT
-	-	TRBJ2-3	TRBV14	CASSFIRGDTQYF	TGTGCCAGCAGTTTTATCAGGGGAGATACGCAGTATTTT
-	TRBD1	TRBJ1-6	TRBV5-4	CASSLEGANSPLHF	TGTGCCAGCAGCTTGGAGGGGGCGAATTCACCCCTCCACTTT
once	-	TRBJ1-4	TRBV5-4	CASSPDSFNEKLFF	TGTGCCAGCAGCCCGGACAGTTTTAATGAAAAACTGTTTTTT
-	-	TRBJ1-6	TRBV6-6	CASSGGNSPLHF	TGTGCCAGCAGTGGGGGAAATTCACCCCTCCACTTT
-	-	TRBJ1-2	TRBV5-4	CASSLQAQSGYTF	TGTGCCAGCAGCCTACAGGCACAAAGTGGCTACACCTTC
-	-	TRBJ2-3	TRBV19	CASSTPAEPTDTQYF	TGTGCCAGTAGTACACCAGCGGAGCCCACAGATACGCAGTATTTT
once	TRBD1	TRBJ1-2	TRBV7-9	CASSLGQGADYGYTF	TGTGCCAGCAGCTTAGGTCAGGGGGCGGACTATGGCTACACCTTC
-	-	TRBJ2-1	TRBV30	CAWRGAGEQFF	TGTGCCTGGAGGGGCGCAGGGGAGCAGTTCTTC
-	-	TRBJ2-1	TRBV6-4	CASSDWLNNEQFF	TGTGCCAGCAGTGATTGGCTCAACAATGAGCAGTTCTTC
-	-	TRBJ2-6	TRBV30	CAWSGHSGANVLTF	TGTGCCTGGAGTGGGCACTCTGGGGCCAACGTCCTGACTTTC
-	-	TRBJ1-1	TRBV5-1	CASSLDRALNTEAFF	TGCGCCAGCAGCTTGGACAGGGCTTTGAACACTGAAGCTTTCTTT
few	-	TRBJ2-5	TRBV11-2	CASRTADRNWYQETQYF	TGTGCCAGCAGAACCGCGGACCGAAACTGGTACCAAGAGACCCAGTACTTC
once	-	TRBJ2-7	TRBV5-1	CASSSGSSYEQYF	TGCGCCAGCAGCTCAGGGAGCTCCTACGAGCAGTACTTC
-	-	TRBJ2-2	TRBV30	CAWSSNTGELFF	TGTGCCTGGAGCTCGAACACCGGGGAGCTGTTTTTT
few	-	TRBJ1-1	TRBV9	CASSLDETNTEAFF	TGTGCCAGCAGCCTAGACGAGACGAACACTGAAGCTTTCTTT
-	-	TRBJ1-5	TRBV10-3	CAISESGRNQPQHF	TGTGCCATCAGTGAGTCAGGGCGCAATCAGCCCCAGCATTTT
once	-	TRBJ1-5	TRBV15	CATSRDPRRGNQPQHF	TGTGCCACCAGCAGAGATCCGAGGCGGGGCAATCAGCCCCAGCATTTT
-	TRBD2	TRBJ2-5	TRBV4-3	CASSQDAGPSGRRQTQYF	TGCGCCAGCAGCCAAGATGCGGGTCCCAGCGGGAGGAGGCAGACCCAGTACTTC
few	TRBD1	TRBJ1-2	TRBV5-4	CASSPNRGYGYTF	TGTGCCAGCAGCCCTAACAGGGGGTATGGCTACACCTTC
-	TRBD1	TRBJ1-1	TRBV7-9	CASSLGDRANTEAFF	TGTGCCAGCAGCTTAGGTGACAGGGCGAACACTGAAGCTTTCTTT
once	TRBD2	TRBJ2-1	TRBV11-2	CASSLGLWDEQFF	TGTGCCAGCAGCTTGGGACTATGGGATGAGCAGTTCTTC
-	-	TRBJ2-3	TRBV9	CASSARDGGTDTQYF	TGTGCCAGCAGCGCCCGGGACGGGGGCACAGATACGCAGTATTTT
-	TRBD2	TRBJ2-1	TRBV28	CASSYLFSSGRASSNNEQFF	TGTGCCAGCAGTTATCTATTTTCTAGCGGGAGGGCCAGTTCTAACAATGAGCAGTTCTTC
once	-	TRBJ1-3	TRBV15	CATSAHRTGSGNTIYF	TGTGCCACCAGCGCGCATCGAACAGGCTCTGGAAACACCATATATTTT